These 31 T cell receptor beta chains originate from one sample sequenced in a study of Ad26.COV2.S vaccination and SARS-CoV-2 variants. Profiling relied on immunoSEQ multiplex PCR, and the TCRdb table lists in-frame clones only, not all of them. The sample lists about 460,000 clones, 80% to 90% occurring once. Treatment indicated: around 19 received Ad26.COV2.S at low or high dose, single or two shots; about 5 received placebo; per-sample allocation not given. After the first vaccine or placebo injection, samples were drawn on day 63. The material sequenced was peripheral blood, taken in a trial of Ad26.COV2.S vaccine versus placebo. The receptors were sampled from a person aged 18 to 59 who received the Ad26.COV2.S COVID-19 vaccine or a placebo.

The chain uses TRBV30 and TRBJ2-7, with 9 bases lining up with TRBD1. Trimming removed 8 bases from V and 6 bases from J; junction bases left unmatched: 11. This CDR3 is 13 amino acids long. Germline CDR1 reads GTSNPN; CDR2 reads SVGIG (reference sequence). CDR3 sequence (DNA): TGTGCCGGAACAGGGGGCTTGAGGGCCGAGCAGTACTTC. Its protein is CAGTGGLRAEQYF.

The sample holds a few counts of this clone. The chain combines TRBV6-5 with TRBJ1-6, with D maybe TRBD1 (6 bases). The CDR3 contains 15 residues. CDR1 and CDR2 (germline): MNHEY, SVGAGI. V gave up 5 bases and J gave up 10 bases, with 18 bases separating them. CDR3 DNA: TGTGCCAGCAGTCAAACTACAGGGAAGGTATCACCCCTCCACTTT. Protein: CASSQTTGKVSPLHF.

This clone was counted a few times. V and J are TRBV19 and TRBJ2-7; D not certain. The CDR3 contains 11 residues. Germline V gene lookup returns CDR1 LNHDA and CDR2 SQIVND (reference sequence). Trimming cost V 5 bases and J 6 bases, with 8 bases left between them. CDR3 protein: CASSQWGEQYF. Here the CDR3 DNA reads TGTGCCAGTAGTCAGTGGGGCGAGCAGTACTTC.

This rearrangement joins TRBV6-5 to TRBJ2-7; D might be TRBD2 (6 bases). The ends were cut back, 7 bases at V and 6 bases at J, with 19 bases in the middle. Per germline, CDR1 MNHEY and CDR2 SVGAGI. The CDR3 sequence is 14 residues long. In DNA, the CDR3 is TGTGCCAGCATCTCTCCCCAGGTGCGGGGCGAGCAGTACTTC. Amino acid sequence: CASISPQVRGEQYF.

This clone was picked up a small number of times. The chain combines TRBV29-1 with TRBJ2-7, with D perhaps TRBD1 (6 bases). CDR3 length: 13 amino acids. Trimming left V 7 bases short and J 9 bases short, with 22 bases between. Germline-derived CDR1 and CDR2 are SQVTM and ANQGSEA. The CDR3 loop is CSATQGTGTRQYF. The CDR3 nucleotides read TGCAGCGCCACCCAGGGGACCGGGACGCGGCAGTACTTC.

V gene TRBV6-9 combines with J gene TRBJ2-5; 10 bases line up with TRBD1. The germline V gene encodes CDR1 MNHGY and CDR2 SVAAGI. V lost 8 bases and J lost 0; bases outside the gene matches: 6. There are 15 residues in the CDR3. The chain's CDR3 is CASSLGQGDQETQYF. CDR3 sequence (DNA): TGTGCCAGCTCACTCGGACAGGGGGACCAAGAGACCCAGTACTTC.

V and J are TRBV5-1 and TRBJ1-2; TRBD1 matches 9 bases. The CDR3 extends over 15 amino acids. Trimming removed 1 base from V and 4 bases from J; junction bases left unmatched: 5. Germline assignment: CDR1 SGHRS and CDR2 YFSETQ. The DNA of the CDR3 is TGCGCCAGCAGCTTGTCGGACAGGGGAGGCTATGGCTACACCTTC. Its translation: CASSLSDRGGYGYTF.

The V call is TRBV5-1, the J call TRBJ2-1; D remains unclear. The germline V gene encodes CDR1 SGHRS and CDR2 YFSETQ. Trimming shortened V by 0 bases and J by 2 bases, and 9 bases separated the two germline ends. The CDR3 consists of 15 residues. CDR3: CASSLVGGTYNEQFF. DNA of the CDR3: TGCGCCAGCAGCTTGGTAGGTGGAACCTACAATGAGCAGTTCTTC.

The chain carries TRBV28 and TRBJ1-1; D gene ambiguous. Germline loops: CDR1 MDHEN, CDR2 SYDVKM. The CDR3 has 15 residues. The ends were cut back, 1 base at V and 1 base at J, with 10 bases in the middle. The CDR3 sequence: CASSLSPGPNTEAFF. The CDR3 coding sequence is TGTGCCAGCAGTTTATCCCCCGGGCCGAACACTGAAGCTTTCTTT.

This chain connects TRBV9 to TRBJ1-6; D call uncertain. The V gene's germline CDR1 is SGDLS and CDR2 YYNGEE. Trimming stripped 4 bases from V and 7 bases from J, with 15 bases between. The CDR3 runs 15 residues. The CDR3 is CASSLAGVRNSPLHF. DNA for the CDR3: TGTGCCAGCAGCCTCGCCGGGGTGCGAAATTCACCCCTCCACTTT.

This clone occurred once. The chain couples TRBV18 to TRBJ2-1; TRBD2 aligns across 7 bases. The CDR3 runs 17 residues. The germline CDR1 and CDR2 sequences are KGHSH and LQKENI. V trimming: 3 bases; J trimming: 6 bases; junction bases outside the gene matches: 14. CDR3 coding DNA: TGTGCCAGCTCACCCCGGATAATTGCGGGAGAGGGCAATGAGCAGTTCTTC. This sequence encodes CASSPRIIAGEGNEQFF.

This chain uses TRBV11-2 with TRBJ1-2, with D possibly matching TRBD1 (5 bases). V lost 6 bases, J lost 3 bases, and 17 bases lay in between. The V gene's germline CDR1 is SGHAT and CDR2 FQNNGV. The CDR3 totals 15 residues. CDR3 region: CASSYRTSEDYGYTF. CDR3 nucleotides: TGTGCCAGCAGTTACAGGACGTCGGAGGACTATGGCTACACCTTC.

The CDR3 sequence is CASSEATGATDTQYF. CDR3 sequence (DNA): TGTGCCAGCAGTGAGGCGACAGGGGCCACAGATACGCAGTATTTT. This rearrangement joins TRBV6-4 to TRBJ2-3; 8 nucleotides agree with TRBD1. In germline, CDR1 is MRHNA, CDR2 SNTAGT. The CDR3 runs 15 residues. The J segment lost 2 bases and the V segment lost 3 bases, leaving 4 bases of the junction unmatched.

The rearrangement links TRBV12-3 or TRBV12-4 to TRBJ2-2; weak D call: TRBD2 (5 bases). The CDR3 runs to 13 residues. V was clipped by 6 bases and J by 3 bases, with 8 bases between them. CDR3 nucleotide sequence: TGTGCCAGCAGCCGAGGGCACACCGGGGAGCTGTTTTTT. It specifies CASSRGHTGELFF.

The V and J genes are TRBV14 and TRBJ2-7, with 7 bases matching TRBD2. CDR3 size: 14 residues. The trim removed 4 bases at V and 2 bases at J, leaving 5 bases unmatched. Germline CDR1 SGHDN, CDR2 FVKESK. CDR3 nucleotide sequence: TGTGCCAGCAGCCCCGGGAGGCTCGCCTACGAGCAGTACTTC. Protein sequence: CASSPGRLAYEQYF. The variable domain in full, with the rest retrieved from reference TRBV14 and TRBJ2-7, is EAGVTQFPSHSVIEKGQTVTLRCDPISGHDNLYWYRRVMGKEIKFLLHFVKESKQDESGMPNNRFLAERTGGTYSTLKVQPAELEDSGVYFCASSPGRLAYEQYFGPGTRLTVT.

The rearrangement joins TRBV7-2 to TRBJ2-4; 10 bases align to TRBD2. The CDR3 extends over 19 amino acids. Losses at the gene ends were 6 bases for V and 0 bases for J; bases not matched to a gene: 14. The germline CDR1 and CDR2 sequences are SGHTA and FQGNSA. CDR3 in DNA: TGTGCCAGCAGTAATCAAACCCTACTAGCGGGGCTAGCCAAAAACATTCAGTACTTC. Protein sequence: CASSNQTLLAGLAKNIQYF.

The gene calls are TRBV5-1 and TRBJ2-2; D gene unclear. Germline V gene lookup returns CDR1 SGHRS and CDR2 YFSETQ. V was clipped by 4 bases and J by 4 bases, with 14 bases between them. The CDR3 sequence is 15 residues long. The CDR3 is CASSPLGSSTGELFF. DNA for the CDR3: TGCGCCAGCAGCCCGTTAGGCTCGAGCACCGGGGAGCTGTTTTTT.

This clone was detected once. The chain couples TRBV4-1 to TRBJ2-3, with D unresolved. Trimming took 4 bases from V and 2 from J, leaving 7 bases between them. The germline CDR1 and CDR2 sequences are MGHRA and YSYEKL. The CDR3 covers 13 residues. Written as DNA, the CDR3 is TGCGCCAGCAGCCTCTACCCCACAGATACGCAGTATTTT. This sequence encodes CASSLYPTDTQYF.

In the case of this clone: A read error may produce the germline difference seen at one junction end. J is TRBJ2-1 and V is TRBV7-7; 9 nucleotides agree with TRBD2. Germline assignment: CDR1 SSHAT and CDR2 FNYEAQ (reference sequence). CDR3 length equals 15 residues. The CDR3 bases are TGTGCTAGCAGCATTAGCGGGAGCCGTCACAATGAGCAGTTCTTC. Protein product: CASSISGSRHNEQFF.

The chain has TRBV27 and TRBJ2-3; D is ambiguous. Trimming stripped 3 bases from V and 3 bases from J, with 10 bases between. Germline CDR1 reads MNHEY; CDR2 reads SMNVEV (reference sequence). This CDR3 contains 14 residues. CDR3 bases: TGTGCCAGCAGTTTCCCGGGCCGAACAGATACGCAGTATTTT. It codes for CASSFPGRTDTQYF.

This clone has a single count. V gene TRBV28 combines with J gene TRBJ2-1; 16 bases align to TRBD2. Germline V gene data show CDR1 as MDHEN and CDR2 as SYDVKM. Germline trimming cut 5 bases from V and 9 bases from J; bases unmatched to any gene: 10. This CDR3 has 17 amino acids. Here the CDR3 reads CASSDHGTSGRDIEQFF. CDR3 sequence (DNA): TGTGCCAGCAGTGATCACGGGACTAGCGGGAGGGATATTGAGCAGTTCTTC. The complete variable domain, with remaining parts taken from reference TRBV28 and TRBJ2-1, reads DVKVTQSSRYLVKRTGEKVFLECVQDMDHENMFWYRQDPGLGLRLIYFSYDVKMKEKGDIPEGYSVSREKKERFSLILESASTNQTSMYLCASSDHGTSGRDIEQFFGPGTRLTVL.

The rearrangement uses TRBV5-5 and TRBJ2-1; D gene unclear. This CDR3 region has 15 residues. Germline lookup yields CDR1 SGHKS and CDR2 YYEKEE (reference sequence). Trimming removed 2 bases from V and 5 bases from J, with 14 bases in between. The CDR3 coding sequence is TGTGCCAGCAGCTTCGTACTTTGGGTGAACAATGAGCAGTTCTTC. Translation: CASSFVLWVNNEQFF.

For the CDR3, the DNA is TGTGCCAGCAGTCCAACAGGGGGCGTTCGAGAGACCCAGTACTTC. The encoded protein is CASSPTGGVRETQYF. The chain combines TRBV28 with TRBJ2-5; 9 positions agree with TRBD1. CDR3 size: 15 residues. Trimming removed 5 bases from V and 4 bases from J; junction bases left unmatched: 8. The germline V gene encodes CDR1 MDHEN and CDR2 SYDVKM.

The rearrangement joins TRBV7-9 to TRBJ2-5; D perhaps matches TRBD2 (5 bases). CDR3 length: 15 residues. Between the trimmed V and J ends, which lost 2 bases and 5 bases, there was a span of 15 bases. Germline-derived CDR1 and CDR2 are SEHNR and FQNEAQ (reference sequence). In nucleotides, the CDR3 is TGTGCCAGCAGCTTAATGGGAGAGGGTGTCGAGACCCAGTACTTC. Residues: CASSLMGEGVETQYF.

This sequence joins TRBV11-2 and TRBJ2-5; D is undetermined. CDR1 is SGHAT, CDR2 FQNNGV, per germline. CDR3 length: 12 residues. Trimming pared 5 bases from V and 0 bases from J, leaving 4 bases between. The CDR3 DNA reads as TGTGCCAGCAGCCCGTACCAAGAGACCCAGTACTTC. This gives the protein CASSPYQETQYF.

The CDR3 region is CASSCSGRSTYEQYF. The CDR3 DNA reads as TGTGCCAGCAGTTGTAGCGGGAGGTCGACCTACGAGCAGTACTTC. V and J are TRBV6-9 and TRBJ2-7; 10 positions agree with TRBD2. V shed 4 bases, J shed 2 bases, and the junction held 5 bases outside the gene matches. This CDR3 spans 15 amino acids. CDR1 and CDR2 from the germline V gene are MNHGY and SVAAGI.

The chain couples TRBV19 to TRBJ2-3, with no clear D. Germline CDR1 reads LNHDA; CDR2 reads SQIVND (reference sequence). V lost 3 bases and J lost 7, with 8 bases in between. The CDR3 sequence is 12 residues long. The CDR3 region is CASSMAGYTQYF. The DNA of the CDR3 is TGTGCCAGTAGTATGGCCGGGTATACGCAGTATTTT.

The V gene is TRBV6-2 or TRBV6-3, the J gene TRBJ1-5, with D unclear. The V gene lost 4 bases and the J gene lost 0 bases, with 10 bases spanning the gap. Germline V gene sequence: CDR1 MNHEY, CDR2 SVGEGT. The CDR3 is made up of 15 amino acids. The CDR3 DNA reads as TGTGCCAGCAGTTCCTTGGGAAATAGCAATCAGCCCCAGCATTTT. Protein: CASSSLGNSNQPQHF.

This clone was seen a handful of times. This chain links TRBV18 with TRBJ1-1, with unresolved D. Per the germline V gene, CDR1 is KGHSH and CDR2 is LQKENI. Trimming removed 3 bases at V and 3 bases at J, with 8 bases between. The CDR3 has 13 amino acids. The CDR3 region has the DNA TGTGCCAGCTCACCTAGCTGGGACACTGAAGCTTTCTTT. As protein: CASSPSWDTEAFF.

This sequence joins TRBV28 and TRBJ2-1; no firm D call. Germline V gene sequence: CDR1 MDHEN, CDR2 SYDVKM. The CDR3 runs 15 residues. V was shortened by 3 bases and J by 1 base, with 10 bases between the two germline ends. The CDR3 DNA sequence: TGTGCCAGCAGTTTCTGGAGTTTTTCCTACAATGAGCAGTTCTTC. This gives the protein CASSFWSFSYNEQFF.

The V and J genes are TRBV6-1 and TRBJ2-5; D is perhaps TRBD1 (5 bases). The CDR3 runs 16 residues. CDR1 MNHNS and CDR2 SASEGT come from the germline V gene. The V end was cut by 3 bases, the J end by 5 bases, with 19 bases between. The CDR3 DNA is TGTGCCAGCAGTGAGATGCCCTGGCAGGGTTGGGAGACCCAGTACTTC. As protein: CASSEMPWQGWETQYF.